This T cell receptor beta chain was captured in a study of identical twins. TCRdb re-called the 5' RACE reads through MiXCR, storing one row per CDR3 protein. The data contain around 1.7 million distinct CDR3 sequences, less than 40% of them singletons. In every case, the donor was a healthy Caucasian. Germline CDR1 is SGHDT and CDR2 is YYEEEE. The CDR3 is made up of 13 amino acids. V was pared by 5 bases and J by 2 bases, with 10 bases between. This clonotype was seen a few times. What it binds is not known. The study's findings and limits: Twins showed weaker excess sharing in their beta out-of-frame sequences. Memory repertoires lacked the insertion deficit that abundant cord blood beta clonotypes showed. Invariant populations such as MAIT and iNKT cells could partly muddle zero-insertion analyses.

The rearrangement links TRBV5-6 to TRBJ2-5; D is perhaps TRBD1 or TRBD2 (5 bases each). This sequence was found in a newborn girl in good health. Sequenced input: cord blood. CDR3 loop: CASRGRSQETQYF. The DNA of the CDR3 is TGTGCCAGCAGGGGACGGTCACAAGAGACCCAGTACTTC.